This is a list of T cell receptor beta chains from one sample in a study of cytomegalovirus exposure and HLA in healthy donors. Clones were read by immunoSEQ multiplex PCR, and TCRdb kept only the in-frame ones, dropping some. The sample lists about 170,000 clones, roughly 89% occurring once. Input material: PBMCs. The receptor source for this set is a man younger than 35 in good health and CMV-seropositive. The CDR3 runs from the conserved cysteine through the conserved F or W. Each record gives: V gene, clone size, J gene, CDR3 protein. Some rows mark clone size as missing; the rest say once, few, many or name a class of expanded clone.

TRBV7-3	-	TRBJ2-1	CASSWTGGSYNEQFF
TRBV5-1	medium-sized	TRBJ2-1	CASSLGAGSSYNEQFF
TRBV7-9	-	TRBJ2-3	CASSLGSGSTDTQYF
TRBV27	-	TRBJ2-1	CASSLNRGDREQFF
TRBV19	-	TRBJ1-1	CASRVRKGVLLNTEAFF
TRBV6-1	-	TRBJ1-3	CASSPGTGIRNTIYF
TRBV6-5	-	TRBJ2-5	CASTRPGSGETQYF
TRBV7-9	-	TRBJ2-1	CASSLAGQGRYNEQFF
TRBV10-3	-	TRBJ2-5	CAISGRLAGASETQYF
TRBV19	-	TRBJ1-5	CASSIQIRSNQPQHF
TRBV30	once	TRBJ2-5	CAWNQGGETQYF
TRBV2	few	TRBJ1-2	CASSPEANYGYTF
TRBV29-1	-	TRBJ2-2	CSVEIGNTGELFF
TRBV28	-	TRBJ1-1	CASRPSPPETAQDEAFF
TRBV6-8	-	TRBJ2-7	CASSPWGRESHEQYF
TRBV11-2	-	TRBJ1-2	CASSLEYRGSGYTF
TRBV29-1	-	TRBJ2-5	CSVTQGDQETQYF
TRBV6-6	-	TRBJ2-7	CASTAGTGTYEQYF
TRBV27	-	TRBJ2-2	CASTPGAGELFF
TRBV5-8	-	TRBJ1-2	CASSLGLYGYTF
TRBV6-1	once	TRBJ2-7	CASSRAIYEQYF
TRBV13	-	TRBJ1-1	CASSPEFGVIVEAFF
TRBV2	-	TRBJ2-2	CASSASKNTGELFF
TRBV28	-	TRBJ2-7	CASCGGGLALALHEQYF
TRBV30	-	TRBJ2-7	CAWSRQGGEQYF
TRBV30	-	TRBJ2-3	CAWATSGTYTDTQYF
TRBV5-6	-	TRBJ2-1	CASSLKTSGSWINEQFF
TRBV6-1	-	TRBJ1-2	CASTQDRQNYGYTF
TRBV4-2	-	TRBJ1-3	CASSQVPLQGSGNTIYF
TRBV29-1	-	TRBJ2-7	CSVEGQSYEQYF
TRBV6-5	-	TRBJ2-2	CASSYGQVNTGELFF
TRBV7-8	-	TRBJ2-1	CASSFRLAGEGIDEQFF
TRBV27	-	TRBJ2-7	CASSKGRSYEQYF
TRBV7-2	-	TRBJ2-1	CASSQGTGALNEQFF
TRBV19	-	TRBJ2-7	CASSALAGANYEQYF
TRBV5-5	-	TRBJ1-1	CASSPTAPNTEAFF
TRBV19	-	TRBJ2-2	CASTPYPIIIIPGELFF
TRBV2	-	TRBJ2-1	CASGGSSYNEQFF
TRBV21-1	-	TRBJ2-7	CASSKAGPGLAGGPVDYEQYF
TRBV19	-	TRBJ2-2	CASRKSGTRIGELFF
TRBV11-2	-	TRBJ2-7	CASSLRVRGPLEQYF
TRBV5-4	-	TRBJ1-3	CASSFSGIGDAIYF
TRBV25-1	-	TRBJ1-2	CASSESGYGYTF
TRBV7-8	-	TRBJ1-4	CASSYKRTNEKLFF